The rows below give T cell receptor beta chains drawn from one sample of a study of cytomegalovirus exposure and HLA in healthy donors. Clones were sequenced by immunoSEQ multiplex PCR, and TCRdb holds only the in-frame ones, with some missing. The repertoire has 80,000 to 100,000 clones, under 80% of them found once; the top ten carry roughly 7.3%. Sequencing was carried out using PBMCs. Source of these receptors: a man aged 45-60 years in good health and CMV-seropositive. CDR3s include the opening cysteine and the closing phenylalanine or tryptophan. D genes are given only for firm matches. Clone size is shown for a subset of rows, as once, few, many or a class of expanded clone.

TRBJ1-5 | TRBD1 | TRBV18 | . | TGTGCCAGCTCAGTCGGACAGGGACATCAGCCCCAGCATTTT | CASSVGQGHQPQHF
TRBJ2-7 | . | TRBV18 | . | TGTGCCAGCTCACCACGCGGAGAGGTCTACGAGCAGTACTTC | CASSPRGEVYEQYF
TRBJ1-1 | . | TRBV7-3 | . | TGTGCCAGCAGCACCCGACAGAACACTGAAGCTTTCTTT | CASSTRQNTEAFF
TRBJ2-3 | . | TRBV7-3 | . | TGTGCCAGCAGCTTAAGTTCTATGGGGCCAGATACGCAGTATTTT | CASSLSSMGPDTQYF
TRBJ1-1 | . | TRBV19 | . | TGTGCCAGTACCCCTGGACAATCCCGAACCGAAGCTTTCTTT | CASTPGQSRTEAFF
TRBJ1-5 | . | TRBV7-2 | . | TGTGCCAGCAGCTTAGTGGGCAGGGAATATAGCAATCAGCCCCAGCATTTT | CASSLVGREYSNQPQHF
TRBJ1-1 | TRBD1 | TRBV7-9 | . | TGTGCCAGCAGCTTAGGTGGTGGGACAGGGAGAACAGAAGCTTTCTTT | CASSLGGGTGRTEAFF
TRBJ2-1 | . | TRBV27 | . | TGTGCCAGCAGTTTATCCTACGTATACAATGAGCAGTTCTTC | CASSLSYVYNEQFF
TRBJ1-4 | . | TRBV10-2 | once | TGCGCCAGCAGCAGACAGGAGTATGAAAAACTGTTTTTT | CASSRQEYEKLFF
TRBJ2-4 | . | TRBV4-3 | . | TGCGCCAGCAGCCAACTCCCCCAGGGAAATCAAGGGGACATTCAGTACTTC | CASSQLPQGNQGDIQYF
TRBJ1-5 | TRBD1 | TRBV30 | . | TGTGCCTGGACCCCCGGGGACAGTCGTAATCAGCCCCAGCATTTT | CAWTPGDSRNQPQHF
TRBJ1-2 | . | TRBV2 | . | TGTGCCAGCAGTTACACACCTCGGGACTATTATGGCTACACCTTC | CASSYTPRDYYGYTF
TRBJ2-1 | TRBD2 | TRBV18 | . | TGTGCCAGCTCACCATTAGAGCCCGGGACTAGCGGGGGCTGGTTTTCCTCCTACAATGAGCAGTTCTTC | CASSPLEPGTSGGWFSSYNEQFF
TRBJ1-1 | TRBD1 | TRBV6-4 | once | TGTGCCAGCAGGCGACAGGGCCAGAACACTGAAGCTTTCTTT | CASRRQGQNTEAFF
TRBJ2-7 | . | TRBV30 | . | TGTGCCTGGGGGGCAGCTTATGTGCAGTACTTC | CAWGAAYVQYF
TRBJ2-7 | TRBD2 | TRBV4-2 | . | TGTGCCAGCAATAGCGGGGGGCCCTCCTACGAGCAGTACTTC | CASNSGGPSYEQYF